This passage covers 5 T cell receptor beta chains from one sample sequenced in a study of cytomegalovirus exposure and HLA in healthy donors. Primers included in the PCR were 60 Vbeta and 13 Jbeta primers. Method: immunoSEQ multiplex PCR; TCRdb's copy keeps in-frame clones and lacks some. Of some 120,000 clones in the sample, about 72% were seen once. The sample was PBMCs. The receptors were gathered from a man aged 30-40 years in good health and CMV-seropositive.

The genes are TRBV7-8 and TRBJ2-7; D is possibly TRBD2 (6 bases). There are 12 residues in the CDR3. The germline V gene has CDR1 SGHVS and CDR2 FQNEAQ. The V end was cut by 4 bases, the J end by 6 bases, with 10 bases between. This CDR3 reads CASSWEAAEQYF. CDR3 DNA sequence: TGTGCCAGCAGCTGGGAGGCAGCCGAGCAGTACTTC.

The V call is TRBV7-3, the J call TRBJ2-7; D is perhaps TRBD2 (7 bases). Germline assignment: CDR1 SGHTA and CDR2 FQGTGA. V dropped 0 bases and J dropped 3 bases, with 12 bases sitting between them. This CDR3 is built from 15 residues. This CDR3 reads CASSLTGGLNYEQYF. The CDR3 DNA reads as TGTGCCAGCAGCTTAACAGGGGGACTAAACTACGAGCAGTACTTC.

The chain links TRBV7-2 to TRBJ1-2; no clear D. Trimming shortened V by 7 bases and J by 9 bases, and 15 bases separated the two germline ends. CDR1 and CDR2 (germline): SGHTA, FQGNSA. The CDR3 covers 12 residues. CDR3 sequence: CASTPMRVRYTF. In DNA form, the CDR3 reads TGTGCCAGCACCCCTATGAGGGTCCGCTACACCTTC.

The chain carries TRBV11-2 and TRBJ2-1; 11 nucleotides align to TRBD1. Per the germline V gene, CDR1 is SGHAT and CDR2 is FQNNGV. The CDR3 is made up of 15 amino acids. Germline trimming cut 5 bases from V and 7 bases from J; bases unmatched to any gene: 7. The CDR3 reads CASSTGTGGFNEQFF. The CDR3 DNA reads TGTGCCAGCAGCACCGGGACAGGGGGATTTAATGAGCAGTTCTTC.

The CDR3 protein is CASSAGTSGPYNEQFF. For the CDR3, the DNA is TGTGCCAGCAGCGCCGGGACTAGCGGGCCCTACAATGAGCAGTTCTTC. The chain couples TRBV9 to TRBJ2-1, with 12 positions matching TRBD2. CDR3 length: 16 residues. J lost 2 bases, V lost 3 bases, and 3 bases had no gene match. The V gene's germline CDR1 is SGDLS and CDR2 YYNGEE. The complete variable domain, with remaining parts taken from reference TRBV9 and TRBJ2-1, reads DSGVTQTPKHLITATGQRVTLRCSPRSGDLSVYWYQQSLDQGLQFLIQYYNGEERAKGNILERFSAQQFPDLHSELNLSSLELGDSALYFCASSAGTSGPYNEQFFGPGTRLTVL.